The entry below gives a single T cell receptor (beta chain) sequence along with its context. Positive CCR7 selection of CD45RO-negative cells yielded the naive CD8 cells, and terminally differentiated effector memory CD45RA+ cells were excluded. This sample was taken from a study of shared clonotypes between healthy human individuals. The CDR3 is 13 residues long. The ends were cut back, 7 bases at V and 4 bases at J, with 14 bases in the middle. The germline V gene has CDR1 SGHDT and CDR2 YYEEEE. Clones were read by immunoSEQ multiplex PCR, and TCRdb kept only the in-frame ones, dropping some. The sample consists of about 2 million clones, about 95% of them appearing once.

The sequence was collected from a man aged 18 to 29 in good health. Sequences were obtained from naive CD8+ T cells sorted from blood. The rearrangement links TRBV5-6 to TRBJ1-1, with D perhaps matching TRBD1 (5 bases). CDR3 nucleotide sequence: TGTGCCAGCCGCTCCCTAGGGGCCACTGAAGCTTTCTTT. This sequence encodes CASRSLGATEAFF.